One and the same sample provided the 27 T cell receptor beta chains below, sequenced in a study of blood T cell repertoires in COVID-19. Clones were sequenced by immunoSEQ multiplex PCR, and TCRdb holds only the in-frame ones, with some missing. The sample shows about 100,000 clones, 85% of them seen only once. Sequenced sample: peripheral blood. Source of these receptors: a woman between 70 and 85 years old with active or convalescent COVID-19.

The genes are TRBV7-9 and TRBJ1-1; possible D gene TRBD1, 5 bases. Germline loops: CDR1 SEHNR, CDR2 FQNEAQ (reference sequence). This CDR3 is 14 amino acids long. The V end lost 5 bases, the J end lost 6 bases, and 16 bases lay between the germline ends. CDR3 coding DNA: TGTGCCAGCAGCCCGGAGTGGGGGAGGGCTGAAGCTTTCTTT. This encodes CASSPEWGRAEAFF.

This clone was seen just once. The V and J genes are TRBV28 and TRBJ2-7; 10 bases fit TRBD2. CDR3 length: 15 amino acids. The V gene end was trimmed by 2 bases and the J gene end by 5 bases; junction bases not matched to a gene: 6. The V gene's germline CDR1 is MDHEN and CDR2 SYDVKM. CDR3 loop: CASSLGSSGSNEQYF. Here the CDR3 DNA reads TGTGCCAGCAGTTTAGGGTCTAGCGGGAGTAACGAGCAGTACTTC.

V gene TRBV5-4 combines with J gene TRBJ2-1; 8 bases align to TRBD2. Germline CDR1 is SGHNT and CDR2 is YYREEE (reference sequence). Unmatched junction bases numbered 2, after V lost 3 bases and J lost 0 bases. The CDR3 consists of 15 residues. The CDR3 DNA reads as TGTGCCAGCAGCTCAGCGGGAGCCTCCTACAATGAGCAGTTCTTC. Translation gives CASSSAGASYNEQFF. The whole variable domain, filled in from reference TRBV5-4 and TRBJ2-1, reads ETGVTQSPTHLIKTRGQQVTLRCSSQSGHNTVSWYQQALGQGPQFIFQYYREEENGRGNFPPRFSGLQFPNYSSELNVNALELDDSALYLCASSSAGASYNEQFFGPGTRLTVL.

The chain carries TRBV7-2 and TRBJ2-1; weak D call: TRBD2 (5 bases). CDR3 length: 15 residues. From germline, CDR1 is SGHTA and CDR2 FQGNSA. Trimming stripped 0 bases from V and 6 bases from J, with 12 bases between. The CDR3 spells CASSLAPPSLNEQFF. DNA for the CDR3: TGTGCCAGCAGCTTAGCACCCCCTAGCCTCAATGAGCAGTTCTTC.

CDR3 protein: CASSGGLARGTDTQYF. The CDR3 DNA reads TGTGCCAGCAGCGGCGGACTAGCGCGGGGCACAGATACGCAGTATTTT. The chain carries TRBV2 and TRBJ2-3; 9 positions agree with TRBD2. The CDR3 length is 16 residues. V gave up 6 bases and J gave up 1 base; unmatched junction bases: 8. The germline V gene encodes CDR1 SNHLY and CDR2 FYNNEI.

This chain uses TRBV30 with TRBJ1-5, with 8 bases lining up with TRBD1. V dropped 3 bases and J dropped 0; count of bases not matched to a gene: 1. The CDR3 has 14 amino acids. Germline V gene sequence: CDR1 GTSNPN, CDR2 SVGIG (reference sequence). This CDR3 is CAWRDRASNQPQHF. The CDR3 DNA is TGTGCCTGGAGGGACAGGGCTAGCAATCAGCCCCAGCATTTT. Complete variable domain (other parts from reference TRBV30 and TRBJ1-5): SQTIHQWPATLVQPVGSPLSLECTVEGTSNPNLYWYRQAAGRGLQLLFYSVGIGQISSEVPQNLSASRPQDRQFILSSKKLLLSDSGFYLCAWRDRASNQPQHFGDGTRLSIL.

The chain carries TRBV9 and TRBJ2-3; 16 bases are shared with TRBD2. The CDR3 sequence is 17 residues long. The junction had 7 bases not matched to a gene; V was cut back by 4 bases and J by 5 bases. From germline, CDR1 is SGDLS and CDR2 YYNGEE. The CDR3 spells CASSPGTSGRAVDTQYF. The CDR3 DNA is TGTGCCAGCAGCCCTGGGACTAGCGGGAGGGCCGTAGATACGCAGTATTTT.

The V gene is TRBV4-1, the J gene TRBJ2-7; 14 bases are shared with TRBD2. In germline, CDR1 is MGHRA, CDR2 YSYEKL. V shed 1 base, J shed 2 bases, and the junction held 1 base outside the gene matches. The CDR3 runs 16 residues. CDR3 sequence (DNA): TGCGCCAGCAGCCAAGGACTAGCGGGGGGGGCCTACGAGCAGTACTTC. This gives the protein CASSQGLAGGAYEQYF.

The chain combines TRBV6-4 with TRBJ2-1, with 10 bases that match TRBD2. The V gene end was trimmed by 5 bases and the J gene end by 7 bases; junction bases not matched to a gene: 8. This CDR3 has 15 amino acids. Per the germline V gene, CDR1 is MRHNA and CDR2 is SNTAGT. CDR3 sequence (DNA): TGTGCCAGCAGTCGAACTAGCGGGGTTCGGAATGAGCAGTTCTTC. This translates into CASSRTSGVRNEQFF.

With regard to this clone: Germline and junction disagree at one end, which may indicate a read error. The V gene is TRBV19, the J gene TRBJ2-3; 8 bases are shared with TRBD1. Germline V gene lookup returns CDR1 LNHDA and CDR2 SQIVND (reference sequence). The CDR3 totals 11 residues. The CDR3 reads CASRTGDKQYF. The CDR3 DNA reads TGTGCCAGTAGGACAGGGGATAAGCAGTATTTT.

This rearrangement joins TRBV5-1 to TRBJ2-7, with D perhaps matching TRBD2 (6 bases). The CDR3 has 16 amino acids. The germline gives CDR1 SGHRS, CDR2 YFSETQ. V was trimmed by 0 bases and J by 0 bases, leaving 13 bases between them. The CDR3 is CASSLEGRDLSYEQYF. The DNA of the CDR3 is TGCGCCAGCAGCTTGGAGGGGCGGGACCTCTCCTACGAGCAGTACTTC.

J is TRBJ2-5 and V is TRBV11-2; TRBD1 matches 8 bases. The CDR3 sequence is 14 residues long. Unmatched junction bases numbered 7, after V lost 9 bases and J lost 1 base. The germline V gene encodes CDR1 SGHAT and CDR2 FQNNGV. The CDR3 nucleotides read TGTGCCAGTTCCCCAACAGGGGGCCAAGAGACCCAGTACTTC. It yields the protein CASSPTGGQETQYF. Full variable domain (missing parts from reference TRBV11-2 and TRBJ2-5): EAGVAQSPRYKIIEKRQSVAFWCNPISGHATLYWYQQILGQGPKLLIQFQNNGVVDDSQLPKDRFSAERLKGVDSTLKIQPAKLEDSAVYLCASSPTGGQETQYFGPGTRLLVL.

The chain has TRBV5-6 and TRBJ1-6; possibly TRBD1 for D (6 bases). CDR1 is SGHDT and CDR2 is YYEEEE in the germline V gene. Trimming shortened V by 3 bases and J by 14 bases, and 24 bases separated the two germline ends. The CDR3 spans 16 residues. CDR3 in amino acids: CASSWRGGTASLALHF. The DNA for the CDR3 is TGTGCCAGCAGCTGGAGGGGGGGGACGGCCTCTCTGGCCCTCCACTTT.

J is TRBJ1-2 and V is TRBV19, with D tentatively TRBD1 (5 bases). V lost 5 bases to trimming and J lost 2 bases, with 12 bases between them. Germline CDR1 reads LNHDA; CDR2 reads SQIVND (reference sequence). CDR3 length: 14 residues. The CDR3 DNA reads TGTGCCAGTAGTTCCACACGGGGGAACTATGGCTACACCTTC. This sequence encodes CASSSTRGNYGYTF.

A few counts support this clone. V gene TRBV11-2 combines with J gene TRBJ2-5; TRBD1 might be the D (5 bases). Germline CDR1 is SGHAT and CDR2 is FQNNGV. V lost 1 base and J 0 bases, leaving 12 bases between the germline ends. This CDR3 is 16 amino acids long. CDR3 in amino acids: CASSLVPRAYQETQYF. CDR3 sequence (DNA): TGTGCCAGCAGCTTAGTACCCAGGGCTTACCAAGAGACCCAGTACTTC.

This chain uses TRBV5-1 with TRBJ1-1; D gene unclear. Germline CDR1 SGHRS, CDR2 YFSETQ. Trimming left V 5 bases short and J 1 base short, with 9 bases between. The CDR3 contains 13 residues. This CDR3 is CASRGLANTEAFF. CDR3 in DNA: TGCGCCAGCAGGGGCCTAGCGAACACTGAAGCTTTCTTT.

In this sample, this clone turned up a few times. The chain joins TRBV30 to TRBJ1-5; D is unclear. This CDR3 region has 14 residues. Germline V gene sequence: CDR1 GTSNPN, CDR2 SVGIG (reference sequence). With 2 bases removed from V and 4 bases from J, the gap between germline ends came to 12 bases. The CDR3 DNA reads TGTGCCTGGAGTCGACCGGCCGGGAATCAGCCCCAGCATTTT. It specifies CAWSRPAGNQPQHF. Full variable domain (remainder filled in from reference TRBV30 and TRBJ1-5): SQTIHQWPATLVQPVGSPLSLECTVEGTSNPNLYWYRQAAGRGLQLLFYSVGIGQISSEVPQNLSASRPQDRQFILSSKKLLLSDSGFYLCAWSRPAGNQPQHFGDGTRLSIL.

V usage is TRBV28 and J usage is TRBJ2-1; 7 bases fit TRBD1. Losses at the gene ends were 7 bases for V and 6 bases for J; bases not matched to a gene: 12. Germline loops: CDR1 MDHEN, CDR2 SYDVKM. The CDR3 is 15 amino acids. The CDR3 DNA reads TGTGCCAGCACCGAGGACAGGAATGTGATCAATGAGCAGTTCTTC. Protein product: CASTEDRNVINEQFF.

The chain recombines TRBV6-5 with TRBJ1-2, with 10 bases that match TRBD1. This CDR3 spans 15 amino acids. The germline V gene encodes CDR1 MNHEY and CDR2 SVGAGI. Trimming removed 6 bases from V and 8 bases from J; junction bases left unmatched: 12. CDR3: CASRQIGTGAGGYTF. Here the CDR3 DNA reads TGTGCCAGCAGACAAATCGGGACAGGGGCGGGAGGCTACACCTTC.

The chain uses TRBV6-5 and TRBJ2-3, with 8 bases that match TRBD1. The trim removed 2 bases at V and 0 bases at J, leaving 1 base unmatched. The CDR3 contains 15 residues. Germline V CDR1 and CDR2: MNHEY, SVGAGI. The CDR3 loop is CASSYRTGSTDTQYF. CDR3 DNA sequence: TGTGCCAGCAGTTACCGGACAGGGAGCACAGATACGCAGTATTTT.

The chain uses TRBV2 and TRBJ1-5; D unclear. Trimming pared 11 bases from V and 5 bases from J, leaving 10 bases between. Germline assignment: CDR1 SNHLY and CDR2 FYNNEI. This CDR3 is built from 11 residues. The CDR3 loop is CASREDQPQHF. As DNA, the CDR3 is TGTGCCTCTCGGGAGGATCAGCCCCAGCATTTT. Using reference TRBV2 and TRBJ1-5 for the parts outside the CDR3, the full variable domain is EPEVTQTPSHQVTQMGQEVILRCVPISNHLYFYWYRQILGQKVEFLVSFYNNEISEKSEIFDDQFSVERPDGSNFTLKIRSTKLEDSAMYFCASREDQPQHFGDGTRLSIL.

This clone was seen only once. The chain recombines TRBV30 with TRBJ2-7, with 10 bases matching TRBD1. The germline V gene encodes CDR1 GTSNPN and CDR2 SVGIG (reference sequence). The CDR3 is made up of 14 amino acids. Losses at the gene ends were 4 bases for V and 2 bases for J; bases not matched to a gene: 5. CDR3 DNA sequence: TGTGCCTGGAACTCCGGGACAGGGGCCTACGAGCAGTACTTC. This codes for CAWNSGTGAYEQYF.

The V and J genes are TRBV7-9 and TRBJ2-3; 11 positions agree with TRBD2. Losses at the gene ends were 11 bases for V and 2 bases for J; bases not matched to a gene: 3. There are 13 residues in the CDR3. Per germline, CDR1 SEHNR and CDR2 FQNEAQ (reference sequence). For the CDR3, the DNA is TGTGCCCTAGCGGGGGGTTCCACAGATACGCAGTATTTT. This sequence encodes CALAGGSTDTQYF.

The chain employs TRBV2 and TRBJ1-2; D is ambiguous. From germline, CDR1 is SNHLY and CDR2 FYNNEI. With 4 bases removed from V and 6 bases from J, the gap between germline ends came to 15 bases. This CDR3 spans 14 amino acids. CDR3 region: CASSGVRTTNGYTF. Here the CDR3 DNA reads TGTGCCAGCAGTGGGGTCCGGACTACCAATGGCTACACCTTC.

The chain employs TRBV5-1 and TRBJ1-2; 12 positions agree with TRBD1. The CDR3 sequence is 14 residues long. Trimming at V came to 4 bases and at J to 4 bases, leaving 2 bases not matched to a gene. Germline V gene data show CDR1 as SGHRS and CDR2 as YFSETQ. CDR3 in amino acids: CASSRDRGLYGYTF. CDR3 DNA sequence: TGCGCCAGCAGCAGGGACAGGGGGCTCTATGGCTACACCTTC.

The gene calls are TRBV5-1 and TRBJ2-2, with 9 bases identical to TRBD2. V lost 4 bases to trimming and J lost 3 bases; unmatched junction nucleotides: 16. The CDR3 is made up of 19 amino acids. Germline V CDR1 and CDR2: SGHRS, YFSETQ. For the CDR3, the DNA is TGCGCCAGCAGCCCGCGAGCCGCTAGCGGGGCAGGGGACACCGGGGAGCTGTTTTTT. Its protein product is CASSPRAASGAGDTGELFF.

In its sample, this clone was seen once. For the CDR3, the DNA is TGTGCCAGCAGCCTTCAGACTCTTCCGTCCTACAATGAGCAGTTCTTC. Its protein is CASSLQTLPSYNEQFF. V is TRBV5-4 and J is TRBJ2-1; D call uncertain. CDR1 and CDR2 (germline): SGHNT, YYREEE (reference sequence). V was pared by 4 bases and J by 1 base, with 15 bases between. This CDR3 comprises 16 residues.